The entry below describes one T cell receptor (beta chain). Its antigen is not known. V dropped 4 bases and J dropped 2; count of bases not matched to a gene: 10. Germline lookup yields CDR1 SGHNT and CDR2 YYREEE (reference sequence). The CDR3 is made up of 18 amino acids. The study ran its PCR with 60 Vbeta and 13 Jbeta primers. Measured with immunoSEQ multiplex PCR; TCRdb has only the in-frame clones, and not every one. The table lists 90,000 or so clones, approximately 64% of them singletons. These data originate in a study of cytomegalovirus exposure and HLA in healthy donors. Study results and caveats: Later genetic work tied a missense DCLRE1C variant to beta-chain V and J trimming.

Sample: PBMCs. The TCR sequence derives from a boy aged 10-17 years in good health and CMV-seropositive. The genes are TRBV5-4 and TRBJ2-2, with 11 positions matching TRBD2. In nucleotides, the CDR3 is TGTGCCAGCAGCCCCTTTAATAGCGGGGGGGCCAACACCGGGGAGCTGTTTTTT. It encodes CASSPFNSGGANTGELFF.